This TCR beta chain was obtained from a study of blood T cell repertoires in COVID-19. Whole-study context: The cDNA or gDNA used as material had been derived from T cells, B-cell-depleted T cells, or PBMCs.

Libraries were prepared by immunoSEQ multiplex PCR; TCRdb keeps only in-frame clonotypes and omits some of them. Counted here are some 190,000 clones, 75% to 90% occurring once; the ten biggest clones make up around 3.3%. This CDR3 contains 16 residues. Germline assignment: CDR1 LGHNA and CDR2 YNFKEQ. Trimming stripped 0 bases from V and 6 bases from J, with 15 bases between. The TCR originated in a man between 60 and 75 years old with acute or convalescent COVID-19. This sequence joins TRBV4-2 and TRBJ1-5; the D gene is possibly TRBD1 (6 bases). Sequenced sample: peripheral blood. The CDR3: CASSQDPGQFGQPQHF. In DNA, the CDR3 is TGTGCCAGCAGCCAAGATCCCGGACAGTTCGGTCAGCCCCAGCATTTT.